The text below deals with one T cell receptor (beta chain). This clonotype has more than one count but fewer than ten. Its binding antigen is unknown. Per-nucleotide qualities are absent, and no much larger clonotype sits a single base away. The library was produced with PCR. TCRdb records Illumina HiSeq 2500 as the sequencer. TCR library preparation used molecular barcoding, with unique molecular identifiers applied to normalize quantification of the TCRbeta repertoire. The raw public reads went through TCRdb reprocessing: fastp at Q25, MiXCR clone calling, in-frame beta chains kept. Rows with one shared CDR3 protein collapse into an entry with the most common genes and DNA. The sample table records 500,000 to 650,000 distinct CDR3 sequences; approximately 10% of these occur just once. The ten largest clones represent less than 15% of the sample. The treatment or condition label of this sample denotes: allogeneic hematopoietic cell transplantation with graft depleted of TCRalphabeta T cells and CD19 B cells. TCRalphabeta/CD19-depleted allogeneic hematopoietic cell grafts were given to the transplant recipients, all of whom were children.

This sample is part of a study of T-cell reconstitution after alpha-beta-depleted transplantation in children (dated by TCRdb to about 2016). Concerning the study at large: Using TCR repertoire profiling, the study quantitatively followed how T-cell immune reconstitution unfolded in children after TCRalphabeta/CD19-depleted allogeneic hematopoietic cell transplantation. Findings and caveats that apply to the study as a whole: In some patients, high TCRbeta diversity at day 60 was attributed to recipient T cells and intrathymic progenitors that had survived conditioning. Hyperexpanded clone frequencies declined over subsequent months; after one year, T-cell counts and TCRbeta diversity were mostly attributed to newly produced T cells. About two months after transplant, the apparently early recovery of alphabetaT-cell counts reportedly depended on just several hundred clones that had expanded rapidly and came from non-depleted graft cells.

Taken from cysteine to phenylalanine, the CDR3 has 16 residues. Kept here is only the CDR3 DNA, which spans 48 bases and is read in frame from base 1. According to the germline V gene, CDR1 reads SGHDT and CDR2 reads YYEEEE. Trimming takes 1 base from V and 6 bases from J, and the germline ends sit 18 bases apart. The specimen comprised PBMCs, mostly from graft donor cells, sampled 180 days after TCRalphabeta/CD19-depleted stem cell transplant. The chain was built from TRBV5-6 and TRBJ2-3; perhaps TRBD2 is the D gene, with 5 bases matching. The source is a female patient aged 2-15 years who had a stem cell transplant for aplastic anemia, so the T cells may come from the graft donor. The CDR3 in this case is CASSLLGDSPEDTQYF. The DNA reads as follows: TGTGCCAGCAGCTTGTTGGGAGATTCCCCAGAGGATACGCAGTATTTT.